The clone carrying this TCR beta chain appeared a few times. Its target is unknown. These data belong to a study of long-term antiretroviral therapy in people with HIV. Study observations and caveats: Relative to transplant donor controls, diversity remained lower despite increasing after ART.

Researchers ran immunoSEQ v3.0 at survey level. The protocol was immunoSEQ multiplex PCR, while the TCRdb copy is restricted to in-frame clones and leaves out a portion. The sample carries 27,000 or so clones, 82% recorded once. This CDR3 has 15 amino acids. V shed 5 bases and J shed 1 base, with 14 bases lying between them. Germline loops: CDR1 MNHNY, CDR2 SVGAGI (reference sequence). Each participant with HIV received care in the United States. Ahead of DNA extraction, samples held roughly 1-11 million cryopreserved PBMC each. The rearrangement uses TRBV6-6 and TRBJ1-1; no reliable D call. This receptor was taken from a man between 18 and 29 years old with HIV. Sample: unsorted PBMCs, taken 0.8 years before starting antiretroviral therapy. The CDR3 DNA reads TGTGCCAGCAGTCCAGCTAAGCGGGCGAACACTGAAGCTTTCTTT. The encoded protein is CASSPAKRANTEAFF.